This passage covers 23 T cell receptor beta chains from one sample sequenced in a study of regulatory T cells in long-lasting Graves disease. Time point described: persistent/refractory GD, antithyroid drugs over 5 years with positive TRAb. PBMC RNA was the source of the TCR library. Through Arm-PCR of CDR3 regions and iRepertoire HTBI primers, TCR beta libraries were built. TCRdb re-called the multiplex PCR reads through MiXCR, storing one row per CDR3 protein. The sample yields about 460,000 distinct CDR3 sequences, approximately 23% seen once. Sequencing was performed on peripheral blood mononuclear cells (PBMCs), taken when the disease was refractory, from a patient treated with antithyroid drugs. These receptors were collected from a female donor with Graves disease.

This clonotype occurred a few times. V is TRBV28 and J is TRBJ2-2; 8 bases map to TRBD2. This CDR3 region has 16 residues. V gave up 6 bases and J gave up 0 bases; unmatched junction bases: 6. The germline V gene encodes CDR1 MDHEN and CDR2 SYDVKM. The CDR3 is CASSGRGGANTGELFF. Written as DNA, the CDR3 is TGTGCCAGCAGCGGGAGGGGGGGAGCGAACACCGGGGAGCTGTTTTTT. The full variable domain, rest sourced from reference TRBV28 and TRBJ2-2, is DVKVTQSSRYLVKRTGEKVFLECVQDMDHENMFWYRQDPGLGLRLIYFSYDVKMKEKGDIPEGYSVSREKKERFSLILESASTNQTSMYLCASSGRGGANTGELFFGEGSRLTVL.

At least ten counts were recorded for this clonotype. V and J are TRBV7-2 and TRBJ2-5, with 8 bases aligning to TRBD2. The CDR3 is 15 residues long. Germline assignment: CDR1 SGHTA and CDR2 FQGNSA. Trimming cost V 0 bases and J 5 bases; bases outside gene matches: 5. The CDR3 DNA reads TGTGCCAGCAGCTTAGCTGGGACTAGGGGTGAGACCCAGTACTTC. This gives the protein CASSLAGTRGETQYF.

The V and J genes are TRBV5-4 and TRBJ1-2, with no clear D. CDR1 SGHNT and CDR2 YYREEE come from the germline V gene (reference sequence). V lost 0 bases, J lost 4 bases, and 10 bases lay in between. This CDR3 is built from 14 residues. The DNA for the CDR3 is TGTGCCAGCAGCTTGGTACAGACCTCCTATGGCTACACCTTC. It encodes CASSLVQTSYGYTF.

This clonotype appeared many times. V gene TRBV6-5 combines with J gene TRBJ2-7; 8 bases fit TRBD2. Germline CDR1 is MNHEY and CDR2 is SVGAGI. V lost 2 bases to trimming and J lost 2 bases; unmatched junction nucleotides: 8. The CDR3 spans 16 residues. The CDR3 nucleotides are TGTGCCAGCAGTTACACGAGCGGGAGAAACCCCTACGAGCAGTACTTC. Translated: CASSYTSGRNPYEQYF.

V gene TRBV2 combines with J gene TRBJ2-3, with TRBD1 identical over 7 bases. This CDR3 contains 14 residues. J gave up 2 bases and V 11 bases, and 10 bases lay outside the gene matches. CDR1 is SNHLY, CDR2 FYNNEI, per germline. The CDR3 loop reads CASQRDSNTDTQYF. The CDR3, as DNA: TGTGCCTCTCAGAGGGACAGTAACACAGATACGCAGTATTTT. The full variable domain, with the rest looked up from reference TRBV2 and TRBJ2-3, is EPEVTQTPSHQVTQMGQEVILRCVPISNHLYFYWYRQILGQKVEFLVSFYNNEISEKSEIFDDQFSVERPDGSNFTLKIRSTKLEDSAMYFCASQRDSNTDTQYFGPGTRLTVL.

V is TRBV5-6 and J is TRBJ1-1; possibly TRBD1 for D (5 bases). The V end was cut by 3 bases, the J end by 2 bases, with 11 bases between. In germline, CDR1 is SGHDT, CDR2 YYEEEE. CDR3 length: 14 amino acids. CDR3 sequence reads: CASSCRDGNTEAFF. CDR3 bases: TGTGCCAGCAGCTGTAGGGACGGAAACACTGAAGCTTTCTTT.

This clonotype was observed at least ten times. The V gene is TRBV28, the J gene TRBJ2-7, with D perhaps being TRBD1 or TRBD2 (6 bases each). Germline V lookup: CDR1 MDHEN, CDR2 SYDVKM. The ends were cut back, 1 base at V and 7 bases at J, with 11 bases in the middle. The CDR3 loop spans 13 amino acids. DNA of the CDR3: TGTGCCAGCAGTTTATACGGGGGCGGGGAGCAGTACTTC. The encoded protein is CASSLYGGGEQYF.

The CDR3 region has the DNA TGCGCCAGCAGCCCCGGTCACGAGAACACTGAAGCTTTCTTT. This gives the protein CASSPGHENTEAFF. V is TRBV5-1 and J is TRBJ1-1; D remains unclear. Trimming cost V 4 bases and J 1 base, with 11 bases left between them. The length of the CDR3 is 14 residues. Germline values: CDR1 SGHRS, CDR2 YFSETQ.

This clonotype came up a few times. The chain has TRBV7-9 and TRBJ1-6; unclear D gene. The CDR3 has 17 residues. Per the germline V gene, CDR1 is SEHNR and CDR2 is FQNEAQ (reference sequence). The germline V and J ends were trimmed by 1 base and 3 bases, with 13 bases remaining between them. CDR3 sequence: CASSLEVSSDYNSPLHF. CDR3 DNA: TGTGCCAGCAGCTTAGAGGTATCCAGCGACTATAATTCACCCCTCCACTTT.

Concerning this clonotype itself: Being one base from a much bigger clone, this may be a read error. The rearrangement uses TRBV20-1 and TRBJ1-4; 7 nucleotides align to TRBD1. This CDR3 is 13 amino acids long. CDR1 DFQATT and CDR2 SNEGSKA come from the germline V gene (reference sequence). The CDR3 here is CSATGQYNGKLFF. Here the CDR3 DNA reads TGCAGTGCTACGGGACAGTATAATGGAAAACTGTTTTTT.

V and J are TRBV3-1 and TRBJ2-2; 8 bases map to TRBD1. With 3 bases clipped from V and 6 bases from J, the junction kept 6 bases outside the gene matches. Germline assignment: CDR1 LGHDT and CDR2 YNNKEL (reference sequence). The CDR3 runs to 15 residues. This CDR3 reads CASSQQDRVSGELFF. DNA of the CDR3: TGTGCCAGCAGCCAGCAGGACAGGGTTTCCGGGGAGCTGTTTTTT. The full variable domain, completed using reference TRBV3-1 and TRBJ2-2, is DTAVSQTPKYLVTQMGNDKSIKCEQNLGHDTMYWYKQDSKKFLKIMFSYNNKELIINETVPNRFSPKSPDKAHLNLHINSLELGDSAVYFCASSQQDRVSGELFFGEGSRLTVL.

This clonotype has a single count. The V call is TRBV14, the J call TRBJ2-3; D is uncertain. V shed 1 base and J shed 7 bases, with 3 bases lying between them. The length of the CDR3 is 11 residues. CDR1 and CDR2 from the germline V gene are SGHDN and FVKESK. The DNA of the CDR3 is TGTGCCAGCAGCCAAGTAAATACGCAGTATTTT. Translated, it gives CASSQVNTQYF.

This rearrangement joins TRBV6-1 to TRBJ1-5, with 8 bases identical to TRBD1. Germline CDR1 and CDR2: MNHNS and SASEGT. With V trimmed by 4 bases and J by 6 bases, 8 bases remained unmatched. The length of the CDR3 is 15 residues. The CDR3 coding sequence is TGTGCCAGCAGTGGGGACAGGTTTGTCACTCAGCCCCAGCATTTT. It encodes CASSGDRFVTQPQHF.

The rearrangement links TRBV18 to TRBJ2-3, with 7 nucleotides matching TRBD2. V lost 2 bases, J lost 1 base, and 9 bases stayed unmatched. The germline V gene has CDR1 KGHSH and CDR2 LQKENI. The CDR3 runs to 17 residues. The CDR3 DNA sequence: TGTGCCAGCTCACCAGCGGGGGTCGCGATTGGCACAGATACGCAGTATTTT. It is translated as CASSPAGVAIGTDTQYF.

This sequence joins TRBV2 and TRBJ2-7; TRBD2 matches at 11 bases. Germline V gene lookup returns CDR1 SNHLY and CDR2 FYNNEI. The CDR3 sequence is 14 residues long. After removal of 5 bases from V and 2 bases from J, the junction contained 2 bases not matched to a gene. The DNA of the CDR3 is TGTGCCAGCAGTATAGCGGGAGGGCCCTACGAGCAGTACTTC. This translates into CASSIAGGPYEQYF.

This clonotype was counted many times. This sequence joins TRBV12-3 or TRBV12-4 and TRBJ1-1, with TRBD1 as a possible D gene (5 bases). This CDR3 has 14 amino acids. Trimming stripped 0 bases from V and 6 bases from J, with 11 bases between. The CDR3 DNA reads as TGTGCCAGCAGTTTAGCCTTGGGGCTTGCTGAAGCTTTCTTT. Amino acid sequence: CASSLALGLAEAFF.

The genes are TRBV5-1 and TRBJ2-7; D is unresolved. Per germline, CDR1 SGHRS and CDR2 YFSETQ. V lost 0 bases to trimming and J lost 3 bases, with 13 bases between them. This CDR3 is built from 15 residues. The CDR3 coding sequence is TGCGCCAGCAGCTTGGATTTCGGCAGAATCTACGAGCAGTACTTC. Translating gives CASSLDFGRIYEQYF.

A few counts support this clonotype. The chain is built from TRBV29-1 and TRBJ2-7; D uncertain. The germline V gene encodes CDR1 SQVTM and CDR2 ANQGSEA. This CDR3 is built from 12 residues. Trimming took 2 bases from V and 2 from J, leaving 7 bases between them. CDR3 amino acids: CSVERAPYEQYF. The CDR3 region has the DNA TGCAGCGTTGAAAGGGCGCCCTACGAGCAGTACTTC.

The sample holds many counts of this clonotype. Written as DNA, the CDR3 is TGTGCCAGCAGATTCGGGGGCTGGTATGGCTACACCTTC. The encoded protein is CASRFGGWYGYTF. The rearrangement links TRBV28 to TRBJ1-2; tentatively, D is TRBD1 (6 bases). Germline CDR1 and CDR2: MDHEN and SYDVKM. V was cut by 6 bases and J by 5 bases, with 13 bases left in between. This CDR3 region has 13 residues.

This clonotype has at least ten counts. V and J are TRBV20-1 and TRBJ2-7; D unclear. This CDR3 has 12 amino acids. The germline gives CDR1 DFQATT, CDR2 SNEGSKA (reference sequence). Trimming stripped 0 bases from V and 1 base from J, with 4 bases between. CDR3 protein: CSARDQSYEQYF. The CDR3 nucleotides are TGCAGTGCTAGAGATCAATCCTACGAGCAGTACTTC.

This clonotype was detected once. The chain employs TRBV12-3 or TRBV12-4 and TRBJ1-3; 8 bases align to TRBD1. V lost 2 bases, J lost 4 bases, and 4 bases stayed unmatched. CDR3 length: 15 amino acids. DNA for the CDR3: TGTGCCAGCAGTTTATTTCAGGGGGCAGGAAACACCATATATTTT. It translates to CASSLFQGAGNTIYF.

The chain carries TRBV5-8 and TRBJ1-1, with TRBD1 as a possible D gene (5 bases). The CDR3 spans 14 residues. CDR1 and CDR2 from the germline V gene are SGHTS and YDEGEE. With 2 bases removed from V and 0 bases from J, the gap between germline ends came to 8 bases. The CDR3 DNA reads TGTGCCAGCAGCTTCACGGGGCTGAACACTGAAGCTTTCTTT. Encoded protein: CASSFTGLNTEAFF.

This clonotype was recorded a few times. The genes are TRBV6-9 and TRBJ1-1; 8 bases align to TRBD1. CDR1 is MNHGY and CDR2 is SVAAGI in the germline V gene. The CDR3 sequence is 14 residues long. Losses at the gene ends were 3 bases for V and 4 bases for J; bases not matched to a gene: 4. For the CDR3, the DNA is TGTGCCAGCAGTTACGCCGACAGGGGCACTGAAGCTTTCTTT. This encodes CASSYADRGTEAFF.